The sample holds a few counts of the clone carrying this T cell receptor beta chain. No antigen is known for it. Total RNA amounting to around 530 ng was the source from which TCR beta cDNA was made with a constant-region primer. Three nested multiplex PCR rounds of slightly modified ARM-PCR generated TCR beta libraries. TRBV1-TRBV30 forward primers and a C-beta reverse primer were used in the first two PCR rounds, which each ran for 9 to 10 cycles. TCRdb ran MiXCR on the multiplex PCR reads and lists one entry per CDR3 protein. This sample yields about 74,000 distinct CDR3 sequences, of which roughly 69% are seen a single time; around a quarter belongs to the top ten. The source of the sample is a study of tumor-infiltrating lymphocytes in primary liver carcinoma. Overall study results and limits: Representation across all five tumor regions was limited to only about 8-25% of top clones. With p = 0.039, the top-250-clone fraction in tumors significantly exceeded that in blood.

The V gene lost 0 bases and the J gene lost 6 bases, with 7 bases spanning the gap. The CDR3 totals 12 residues. Germline V gene data show CDR1 as SGHNT and CDR2 as YYREEE (reference sequence). DNA and RNA were both co-extracted from around 20-30 mg of bulk tissue that had not been sorted. No treatment had been given to the patients, who were chronically infected with HBV. Material: liver tumor tissue from sampling region 4. Described subset: tumor region T4, right-lateral pole. This receptor was identified in a man between 35 and 55 years old with primary liver carcinoma and hepatitis B virus infection. The V call is TRBV5-4, the J call TRBJ2-7; D unresolved. The DNA of the CDR3 is TGTGCCAGCAGCTTGGGAGAGAGCGAGCAGTACTTC. Residues: CASSLGESEQYF.